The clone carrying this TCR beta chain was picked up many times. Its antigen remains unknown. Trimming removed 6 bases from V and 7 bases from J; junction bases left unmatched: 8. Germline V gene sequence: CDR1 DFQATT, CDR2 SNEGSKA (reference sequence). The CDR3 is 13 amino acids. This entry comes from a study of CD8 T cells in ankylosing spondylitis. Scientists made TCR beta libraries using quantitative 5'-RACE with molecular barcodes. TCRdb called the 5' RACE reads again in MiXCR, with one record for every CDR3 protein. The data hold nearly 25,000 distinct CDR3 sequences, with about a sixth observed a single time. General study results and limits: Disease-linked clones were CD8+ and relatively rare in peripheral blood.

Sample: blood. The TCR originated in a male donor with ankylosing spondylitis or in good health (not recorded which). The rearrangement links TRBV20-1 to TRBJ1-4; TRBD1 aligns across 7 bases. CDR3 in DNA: TGCAGTGCCATTAGAACAGGGGTTGAAAAACTGTTTTTT. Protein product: CSAIRTGVEKLFF.